The 2 T cell receptor beta chains below come from one sample, sequenced in a study of CXCR3-negative and CXCR3-positive naive CD8 T cells. The TRB cDNA libraries were prepared by 5' RACE with UMI labels. For each CDR3 protein, TCRdb gives one entry from its re-call of the 5' RACE reads, without DNA. The sample has 70,000 to 95,000 distinct CDR3 sequences; the top ten hold around 1.5%. The sequenced material came from naive CXCR3- CD8+ T cells from blood. Subset of the sample: CD45RO-CCR7+CD27+CD95- naive CD8+ T cells lacking CXCR3 (TNR3-). The source of these receptors is a human donor in good health. Some clones in this sample may be carry-over from other donors' samples.

This chain joins TRBV7-3 and TRBJ2-1; the D call of TRBD2 rests on TCRdb alone, since no DNA is present to check it. From germline, CDR1 is SGHTA and CDR2 FQGTGA. The CDR3 loop spans 16 amino acids. CDR3 sequence reads: CASSSGIRTSLNEQFF.

The genes are TRBV29-1 and TRBJ2-1; TCRdb's assignment of TRBD2 cannot be checked, as there is no DNA. Germline values: CDR1 SQVTM, CDR2 ANQGSEA. This CDR3 has 13 amino acids. The CDR3 loop is CSVYAAGYNEQFF.